These 2 T cell receptor beta chains share one sample of origin, sequenced in a study of identical twins. TCRdb re-analysed the 5' RACE reads in MiXCR, keeping a single row per CDR3 protein. The sample gives fewer than 350,000 distinct CDR3 sequences, approximately 8% of which show up once; 2.1% is in the top ten. Separately, the same data were catalogued under a study of yellow fever vaccine responses in identical twins.

Sequencing was performed on memory (CD45RO+) T cells sorted from blood. Source of these receptors: a woman aged 18-29 years in good health.

This clonotype was counted a few times. The rearrangement uses TRBV7-6 and TRBJ2-2; 10 nucleotides agree with TRBD2. CDR1 is SGHVS and CDR2 is FNYEAQ in the germline V gene. Trimming removed 5 bases from V and 6 bases from J; junction bases left unmatched: 9. The CDR3 totals 16 residues. CDR3 sequence reads: CASSMTSGSSAGELFF. The CDR3 bases are TGTGCCAGCAGCATGACTAGCGGGTCGTCCGCCGGGGAGCTGTTTTTT. The full variable domain, rest sourced from reference TRBV7-6 and TRBJ2-2, is GAGVSQSPRYKVTKRGQDVALRCDPISGHVSLYWYRQALGQGPEFLTYFNYEAQQDKSGLPNDRFSAERPEGSISTLTIQRTEQRDSAMYRCASSMTSGSSAGELFFGEGSRLTVL.

This clonotype came up a few times. The J gene is TRBJ2-7, the V gene TRBV7-9; D is possibly TRBD1 (6 bases). Trimming shortened V by 5 bases and J by 7 bases, and 12 bases separated the two germline ends. The CDR3 has 12 amino acids. CDR1 and CDR2 (germline): SEHNR, FQNEAQ (reference sequence). CDR3 coding DNA: TGTGCCAGCAGCCGGACAGCGCGGGAGCAGTACTTC. Amino acids: CASSRTAREQYF.